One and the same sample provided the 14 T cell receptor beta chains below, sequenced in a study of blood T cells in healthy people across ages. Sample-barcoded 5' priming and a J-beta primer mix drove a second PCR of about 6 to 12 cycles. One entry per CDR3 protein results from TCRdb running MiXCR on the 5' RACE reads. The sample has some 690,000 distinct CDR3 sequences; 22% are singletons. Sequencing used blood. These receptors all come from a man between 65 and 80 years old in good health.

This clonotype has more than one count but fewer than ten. CDR3 residues: CSALYGGAGNEQFF. The CDR3, as DNA: TGCAGTGCCCTTTACGGGGGGGCTGGGAATGAGCAGTTCTTC. V is TRBV20-1 and J is TRBJ2-1; 8 bases agree with TRBD2. The J segment lost 7 bases and the V segment lost 6 bases, leaving 11 bases of the junction unmatched. This CDR3 contains 14 residues. In germline, CDR1 is DFQATT, CDR2 SNEGSKA (reference sequence).

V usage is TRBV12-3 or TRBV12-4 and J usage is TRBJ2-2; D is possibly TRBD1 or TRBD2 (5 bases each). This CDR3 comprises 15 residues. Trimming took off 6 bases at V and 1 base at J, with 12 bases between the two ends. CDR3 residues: CASSRDPQNTGELFF. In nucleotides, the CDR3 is TGTGCCAGCAGCCGGGACCCTCAGAACACCGGGGAGCTGTTTTTT.

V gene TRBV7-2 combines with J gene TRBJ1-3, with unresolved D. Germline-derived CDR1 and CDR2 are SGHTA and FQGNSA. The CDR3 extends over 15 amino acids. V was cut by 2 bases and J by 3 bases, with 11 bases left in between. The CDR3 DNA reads TGTGCCAGCAGCTTAACCCCCGGGAGTGGAAACACCATATATTTT. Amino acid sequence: CASSLTPGSGNTIYF.

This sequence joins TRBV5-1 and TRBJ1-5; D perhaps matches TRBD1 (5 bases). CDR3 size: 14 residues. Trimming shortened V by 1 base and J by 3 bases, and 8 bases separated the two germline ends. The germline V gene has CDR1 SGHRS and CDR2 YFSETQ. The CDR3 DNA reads TGCGCCAGCAGCTTGCCGGGGGACAATCAGCCCCAGCATTTT. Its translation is CASSLPGDNQPQHF.

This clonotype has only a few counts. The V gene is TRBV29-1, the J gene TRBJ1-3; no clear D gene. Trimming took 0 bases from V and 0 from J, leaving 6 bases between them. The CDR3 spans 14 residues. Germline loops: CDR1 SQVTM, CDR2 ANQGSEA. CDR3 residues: CSVEDQNSGNTIYF. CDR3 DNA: TGCAGCGTTGAAGATCAAAACTCTGGAAACACCATATATTTT.

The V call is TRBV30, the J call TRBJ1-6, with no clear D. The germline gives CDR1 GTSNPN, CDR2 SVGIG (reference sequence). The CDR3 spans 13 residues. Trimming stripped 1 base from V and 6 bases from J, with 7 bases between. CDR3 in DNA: TGTGCCTGGAGTGACCGCACTAATTCACCCCTCCACTTT. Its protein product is CAWSDRTNSPLHF.

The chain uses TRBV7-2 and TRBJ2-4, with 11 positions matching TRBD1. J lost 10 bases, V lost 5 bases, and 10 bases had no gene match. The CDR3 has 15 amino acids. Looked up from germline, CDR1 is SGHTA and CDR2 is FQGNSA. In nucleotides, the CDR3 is TGTGCCAGCAGCAGAAAAGGGACAGGGGGAGGGATTCAGTACTTC. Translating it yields CASSRKGTGGGIQYF.

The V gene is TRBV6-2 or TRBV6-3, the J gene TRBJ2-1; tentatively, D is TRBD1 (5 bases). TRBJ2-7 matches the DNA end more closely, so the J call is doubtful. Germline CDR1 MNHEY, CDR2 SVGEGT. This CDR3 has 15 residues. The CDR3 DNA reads TGTGCCAGCAGTCAACTAACAGGCTACTCCTACGAGCAGTACGTC. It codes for CASSQLTGYSYEQYV.

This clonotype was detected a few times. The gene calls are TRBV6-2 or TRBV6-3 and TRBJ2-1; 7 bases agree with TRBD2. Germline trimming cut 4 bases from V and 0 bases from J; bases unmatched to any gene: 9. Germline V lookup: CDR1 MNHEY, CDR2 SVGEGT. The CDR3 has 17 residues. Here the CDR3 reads CASSSRGAGSSYNEQFF. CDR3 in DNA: TGTGCCAGCAGTTCTCGGGGAGCGGGGTCCTCCTACAATGAGCAGTTCTTC.

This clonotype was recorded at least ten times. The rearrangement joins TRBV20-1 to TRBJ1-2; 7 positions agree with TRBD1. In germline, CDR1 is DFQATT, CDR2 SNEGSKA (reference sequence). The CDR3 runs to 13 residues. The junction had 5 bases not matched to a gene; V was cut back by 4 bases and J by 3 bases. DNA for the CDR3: TGCAGTGCTAATGTACAGGGGTACTATGGCTACACCTTC. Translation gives CSANVQGYYGYTF.

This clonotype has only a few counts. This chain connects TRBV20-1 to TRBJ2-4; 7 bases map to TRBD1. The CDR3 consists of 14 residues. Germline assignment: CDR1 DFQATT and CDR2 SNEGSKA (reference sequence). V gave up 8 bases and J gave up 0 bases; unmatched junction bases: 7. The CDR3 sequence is CSTWDSLAKNIQYF. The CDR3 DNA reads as TGCAGTACATGGGACAGTCTAGCCAAAAACATTCAGTACTTC.

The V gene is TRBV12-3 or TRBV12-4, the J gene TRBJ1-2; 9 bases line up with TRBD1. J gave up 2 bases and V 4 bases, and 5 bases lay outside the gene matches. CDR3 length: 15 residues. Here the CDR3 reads CASSSGTGRNYGYTF. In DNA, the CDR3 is TGTGCCAGCAGTTCAGGGACAGGGAGGAACTATGGCTACACCTTC.

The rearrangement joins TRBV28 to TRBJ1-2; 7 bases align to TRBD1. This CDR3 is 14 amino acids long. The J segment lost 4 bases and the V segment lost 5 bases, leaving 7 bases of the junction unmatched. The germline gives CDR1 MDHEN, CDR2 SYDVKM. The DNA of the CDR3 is TGTGCCAGCAGTCCGGGACAGCCAGTCTATGGCTACACCTTC. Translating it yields CASSPGQPVYGYTF.

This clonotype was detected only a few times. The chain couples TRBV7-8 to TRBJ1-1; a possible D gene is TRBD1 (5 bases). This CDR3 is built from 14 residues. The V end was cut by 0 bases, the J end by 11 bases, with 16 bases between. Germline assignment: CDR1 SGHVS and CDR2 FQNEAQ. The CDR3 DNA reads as TGTGCCAGCAGCTTAGCGGGGGTTGGAGGTGTGGCTTTCTTT. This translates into CASSLAGVGGVAFF.